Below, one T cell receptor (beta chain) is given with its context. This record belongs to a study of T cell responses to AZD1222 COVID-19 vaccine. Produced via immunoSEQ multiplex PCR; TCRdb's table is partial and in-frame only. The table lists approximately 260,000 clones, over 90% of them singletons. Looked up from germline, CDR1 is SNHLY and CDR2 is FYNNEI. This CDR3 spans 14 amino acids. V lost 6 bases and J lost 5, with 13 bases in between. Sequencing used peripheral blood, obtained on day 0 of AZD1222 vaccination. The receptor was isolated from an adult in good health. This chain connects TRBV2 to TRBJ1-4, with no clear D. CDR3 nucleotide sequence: TGTGCCAGCAGAGTGAGTCAGAACAATGAAAAACTGTTTTTT. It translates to CASRVSQNNEKLFF.